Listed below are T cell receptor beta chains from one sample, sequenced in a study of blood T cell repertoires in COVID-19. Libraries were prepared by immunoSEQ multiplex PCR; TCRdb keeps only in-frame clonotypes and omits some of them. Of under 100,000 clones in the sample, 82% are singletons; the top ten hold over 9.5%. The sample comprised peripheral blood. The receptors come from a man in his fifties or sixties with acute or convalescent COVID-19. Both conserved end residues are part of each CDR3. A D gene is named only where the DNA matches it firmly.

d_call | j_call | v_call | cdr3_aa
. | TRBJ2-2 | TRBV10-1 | CASSLQVSVTGELFF
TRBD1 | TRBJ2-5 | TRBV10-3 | CAIGTGSSETQYF
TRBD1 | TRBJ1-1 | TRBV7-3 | CASSLNRDRVSEAFF
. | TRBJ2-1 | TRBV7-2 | CASSSGGQNEQFF
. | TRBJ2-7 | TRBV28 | CASSFWFRVRRKNEVYEQYF
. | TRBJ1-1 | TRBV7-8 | CASSLFMDSDTEAFF
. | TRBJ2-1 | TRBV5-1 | CASSPRSGQGFDEQFF
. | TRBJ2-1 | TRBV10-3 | CAISEPIGGGAGNEQFF
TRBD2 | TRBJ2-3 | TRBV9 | CASSPGLAGKWVDTQYF
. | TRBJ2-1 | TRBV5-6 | CASSLDPDNYNEQFF
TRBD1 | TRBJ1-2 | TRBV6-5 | CASRTGRDYGYTF
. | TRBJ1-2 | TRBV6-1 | CASSEGTVGYTF
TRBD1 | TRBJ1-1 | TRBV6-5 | CASRDRVENTEAFF
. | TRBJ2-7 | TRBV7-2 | CASSLAGQTPYEQYF
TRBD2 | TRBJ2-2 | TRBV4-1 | CASSRGGVTPGELFF
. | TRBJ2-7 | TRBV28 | CASSLGIEQYF
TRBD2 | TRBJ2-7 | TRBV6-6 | CASRGNSGRVYEQYF
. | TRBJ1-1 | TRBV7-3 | CASSLNGRTEAFF
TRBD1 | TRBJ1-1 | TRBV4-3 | CASSQDAQLNRGPGTEAFF
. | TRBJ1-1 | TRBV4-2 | CASSQDRGRDTEAFF
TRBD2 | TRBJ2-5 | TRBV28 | CASSLGEGSQETQYF
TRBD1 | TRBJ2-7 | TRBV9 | CASSVEGTGGIEQYF
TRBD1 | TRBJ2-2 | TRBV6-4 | CATSDRVGSTGELFF